Sequencing of this TCR beta chain was carried out in a study of blood T cell repertoires in COVID-19. Measured with immunoSEQ multiplex PCR; TCRdb has only the in-frame clones, and not every one. This sample carries 75,000 to 95,000 clones, roughly 72% of them seen once, and the ten largest clones take around 25%. This CDR3 is built from 15 residues. Per the germline V gene, CDR1 is MNHNY and CDR2 is SVGAGI (reference sequence). Trimming left V 0 bases short and J 5 bases short, with 13 bases between. The J gene is TRBJ1-1, the V gene TRBV6-6, with D tentatively TRBD1 (5 bases). This sequence was found in a woman aged 55-70 years in a cohort sampled during active or convalescent COVID-19. Sequences were obtained from peripheral blood. CDR3: CASSYSSGVGTEAFF. The CDR3 region has the DNA TGTGCCAGCAGTTACTCGTCGGGGGTGGGAACTGAAGCTTTCTTT.